This T cell receptor beta chain was documented in a study of CD8 T cells in Susac syndrome (dated by TCRdb to about 2019). With respect to the entire study: The study used repertoire sequencing to test whether antigen drove CD8+ T cell activation and differentiation in Susac syndrome. The clonality of the CD8+ T cell repertoire was compared across approximately 12 healthy donors, some 14 Susac syndrome patients and under 18 multiple sclerosis patients.

RNA was extracted using the RNeasy kit, and roughly 0.5 to 1 microgram was reverse transcribed with random hexamers. The immunoSEQ multiplex PCR assay, which covers 54 Vbeta and 13 Jbeta segments, was used to amplify TCR beta CDR3 regions. To correct PCR amplification bias, a synthetic template baseline was used for both primer optimization and computational correction. The source study handled its data this way. Reads were assigned to V, D and J genes according to IMGT and analyzed in immunoSEQ Analyzer, with only productive sequences retained. Clonality was calculated as one minus the Shannon entropy normalized by log2 of the number of productive unique sequences. For each patient and control, public and private clones were evaluated within the 100 most prevalent clones. A clone was defined as Susac-specific if it was absent from the healthy and MS cohorts, from over 1,000 published viral clones and from other ImmuneACCESS disease sequences. Using fastp at Q25 and MiXCR, TCRdb reprocessed the public reads and kept productive beta chains. For every CDR3 protein sequence, its rows merge into one entry that carries the most common genes and DNA. The V and J calls were not made by the authors but by TCRdb's processing. The sample yields some 450,000 distinct CDR3 sequences; roughly 85% were counted once. The ten largest clones capture roughly 0.1% of the sample.

Broader findings and caveats from the paper: The number of individuals in the TCR sequencing and HLA analysis was recognized as being relatively small.

High-throughput TCR beta sequencing profiled peripheral blood CD8+ and CD4+ T cells from healthy donors, Susac syndrome patients and multiple sclerosis patients. The multiple sclerosis controls were treatment-naive patients who had stable or active relapsing-remitting disease and met the revised McDonald criteria. CD8+ TEMRA cells were enriched by FACS, while bulk CD8+ and CD4+ T cells were purified by magnetic negative isolation. Blood was drawn into EDTA tubes, processed within 24 hours, and PBMCs were isolated by density gradient centrifugation. PBMCs intended for TCR sequencing were frozen in liquid nitrogen and were later thawed in a 37 degrees C water bath. A purity of at least 90% was achieved for sorted or isolated CD4+, CD8+ and CD8+ TEMRA cells. Worth noting for this clonotype: Its antigen is not yet known. The record has no base qualities; no much larger clone is one base away.

The TCR comes from a human donor with multiple sclerosis. Sequences were obtained from CD8+ T cells from PBMCs.

This receptor has the CDR3 CASSKPGQGDYGYTF. The DNA reads as follows: TGTGCCAGTAGTAAACCGGGACAGGGGGACTATGGCTACACCTTC. The chain is encoded by TRBV19 joined to TRBJ1-2; the junction holds 11 bases that match TRBD1. After removal of 4 bases from V and 3 bases from J, the junction retains 4 bases not matched to a gene. The germline V gene (reference sequence) sets CDR1 to LNHDA and CDR2 to SQIVND. The CDR3, from cysteine to phenylalanine, totals 15 residues. The CDR3 DNA has 45 bases and is translated from base 1.